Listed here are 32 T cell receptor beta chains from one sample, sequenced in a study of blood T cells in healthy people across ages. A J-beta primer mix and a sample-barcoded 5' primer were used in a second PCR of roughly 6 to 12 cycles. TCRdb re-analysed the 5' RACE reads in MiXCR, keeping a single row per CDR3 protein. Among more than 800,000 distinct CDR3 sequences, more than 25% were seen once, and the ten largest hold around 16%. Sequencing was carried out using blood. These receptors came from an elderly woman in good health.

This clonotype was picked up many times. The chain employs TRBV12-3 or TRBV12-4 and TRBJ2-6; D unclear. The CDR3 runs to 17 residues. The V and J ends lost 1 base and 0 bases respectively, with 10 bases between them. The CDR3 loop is CASSLGRRVSGANVLTF. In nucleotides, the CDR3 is TGTGCCAGCAGTTTAGGTAGACGAGTCTCTGGGGCCAACGTCCTGACTTTC.

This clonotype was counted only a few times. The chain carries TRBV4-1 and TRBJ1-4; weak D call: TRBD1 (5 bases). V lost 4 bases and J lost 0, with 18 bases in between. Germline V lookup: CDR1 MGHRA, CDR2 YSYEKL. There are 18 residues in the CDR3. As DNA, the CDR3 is TGCGCCAGCAGCCTATCAATGCTGGGGGGAGCAACTAATGAAAAACTGTTTTTT. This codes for CASSLSMLGGATNEKLFF.

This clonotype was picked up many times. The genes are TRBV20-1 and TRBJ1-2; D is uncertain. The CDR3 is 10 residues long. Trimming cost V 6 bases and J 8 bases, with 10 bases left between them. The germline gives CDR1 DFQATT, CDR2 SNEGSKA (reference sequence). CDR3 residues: CSARTGGYTF. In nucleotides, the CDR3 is TGCAGTGCGAGGACGGGGGGCTACACCTTC.

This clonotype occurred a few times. The DNA of the CDR3 is TGTGCCAGCAGCTCGTGGACAGGGGGCCCTGGGGCCAACGTCCTGACTTTC. Its translation is CASSSWTGGPGANVLTF. The V call is TRBV7-9, the J call TRBJ2-6, with 11 bases fitting TRBD1. Germline V gives CDR1 SEHNR, CDR2 FQNEAQ (reference sequence). This CDR3 contains 17 residues. V lost 4 bases and J lost 2; bases outside the gene matches: 4.

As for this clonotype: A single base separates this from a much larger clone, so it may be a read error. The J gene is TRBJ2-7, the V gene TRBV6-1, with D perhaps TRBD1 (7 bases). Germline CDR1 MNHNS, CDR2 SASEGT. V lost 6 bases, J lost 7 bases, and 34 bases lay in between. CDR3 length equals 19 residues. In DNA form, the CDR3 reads TGTGCCAGCAGCAGACTAGACAGGGCCCATCTATCAGGCTACAATGAGCAGTACTTC. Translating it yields CASSRLDRAHLSGYNEQYF.

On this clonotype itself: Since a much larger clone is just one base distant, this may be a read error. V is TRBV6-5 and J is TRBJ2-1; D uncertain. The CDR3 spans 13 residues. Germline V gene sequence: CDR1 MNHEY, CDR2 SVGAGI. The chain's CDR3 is CACSRAQANEQFF. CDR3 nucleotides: TGTGCCTGCAGCCGTGCCCAGGCGAATGAGCAGTTCTTC.

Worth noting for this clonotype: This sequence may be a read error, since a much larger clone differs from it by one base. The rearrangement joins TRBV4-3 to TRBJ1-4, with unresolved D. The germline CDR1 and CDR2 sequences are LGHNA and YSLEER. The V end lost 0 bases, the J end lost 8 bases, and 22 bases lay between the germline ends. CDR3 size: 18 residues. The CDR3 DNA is TGCGCCAGCAGCCAAGAACACATGCAAGGAGTCGAACAGGAAAAACTGTTTTTT. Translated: CASSQEHMQGVEQEKLFF.

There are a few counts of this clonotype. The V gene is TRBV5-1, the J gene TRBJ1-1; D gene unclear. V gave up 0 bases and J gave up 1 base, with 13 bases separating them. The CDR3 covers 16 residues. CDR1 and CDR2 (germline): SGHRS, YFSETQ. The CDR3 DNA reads TGCGCCAGCAGCTTGGAGCAGTCGATAGGGAACACTGAAGCTTTCTTT. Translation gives CASSLEQSIGNTEAFF.

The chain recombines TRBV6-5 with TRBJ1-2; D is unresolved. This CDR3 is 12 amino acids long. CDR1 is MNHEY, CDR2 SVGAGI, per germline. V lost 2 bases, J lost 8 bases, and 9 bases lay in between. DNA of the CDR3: TGTGCCAGCAGTTACGGGGAGGGCGGCTACACCTTC. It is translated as CASSYGEGGYTF.

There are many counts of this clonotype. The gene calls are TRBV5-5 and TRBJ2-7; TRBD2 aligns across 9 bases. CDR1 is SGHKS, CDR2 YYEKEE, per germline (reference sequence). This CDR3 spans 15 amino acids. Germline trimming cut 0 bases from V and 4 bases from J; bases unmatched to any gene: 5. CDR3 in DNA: TGTGCCAGCAGCTTGGGGCTAACTAGCGGGTACGAGCAGTACTTC. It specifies CASSLGLTSGYEQYF.

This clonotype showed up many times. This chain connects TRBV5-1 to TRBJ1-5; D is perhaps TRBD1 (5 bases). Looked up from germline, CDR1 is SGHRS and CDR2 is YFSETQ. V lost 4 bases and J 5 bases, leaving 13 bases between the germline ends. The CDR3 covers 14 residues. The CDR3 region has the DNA TGCGCCAGCAGCGGGGCAGGAGGGGATCAGCCCCAGCATTTT. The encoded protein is CASSGAGGDQPQHF.

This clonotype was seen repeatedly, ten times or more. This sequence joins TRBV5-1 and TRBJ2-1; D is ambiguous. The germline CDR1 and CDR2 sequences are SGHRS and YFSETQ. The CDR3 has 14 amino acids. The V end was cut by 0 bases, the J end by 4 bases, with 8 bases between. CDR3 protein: CASSLGSNYNEQFF. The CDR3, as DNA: TGCGCCAGCAGCTTGGGTAGCAATTACAATGAGCAGTTCTTC.

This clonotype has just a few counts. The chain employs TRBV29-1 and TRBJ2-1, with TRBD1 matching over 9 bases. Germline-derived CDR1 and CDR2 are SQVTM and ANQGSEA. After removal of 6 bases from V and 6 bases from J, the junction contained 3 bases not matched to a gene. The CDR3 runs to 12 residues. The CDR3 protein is CSVGQGRNEQFF. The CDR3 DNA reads TGCAGCGTAGGACAGGGGCGCAATGAGCAGTTCTTC.

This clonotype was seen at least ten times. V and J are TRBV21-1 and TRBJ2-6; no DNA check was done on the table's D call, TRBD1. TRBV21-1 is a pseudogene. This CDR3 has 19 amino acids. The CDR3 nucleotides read TGTGCCAGCAGCTTCCCTCGGACAGGGGGCTCGGCTGGGGCCAACGTCCTGACTTTC. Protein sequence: CASSFPRTGGSAGANVLTF.

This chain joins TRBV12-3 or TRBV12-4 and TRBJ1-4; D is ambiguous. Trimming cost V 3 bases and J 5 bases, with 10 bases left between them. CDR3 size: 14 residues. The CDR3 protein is CASSLKGGNEKLFF. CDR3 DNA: TGTGCCAGCAGTTTGAAAGGAGGGAATGAAAAACTGTTTTTT.

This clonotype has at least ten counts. Here the CDR3 DNA reads TGTGCCAGCAGCCAAGGGATGTCGGGGACAAAGTACTTC. Amino acids: CASSQGMSGTKYF. J is TRBJ2-7 and V is TRBV3-1, with D maybe TRBD1 (6 bases). Trimming pared 1 base from V and 11 bases from J, leaving 15 bases between. Germline V CDR1 and CDR2: LGHDT, YNNKEL (reference sequence). This CDR3 is built from 13 residues.

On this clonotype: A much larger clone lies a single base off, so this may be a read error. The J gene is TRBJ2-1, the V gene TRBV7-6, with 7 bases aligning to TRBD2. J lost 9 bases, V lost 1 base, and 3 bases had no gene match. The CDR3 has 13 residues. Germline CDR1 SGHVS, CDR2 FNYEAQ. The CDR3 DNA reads TGTGCCAGCAGCTTAGTCGGCGGGAGTGAGCAGTTCTTC. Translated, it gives CASSLVGGSEQFF.

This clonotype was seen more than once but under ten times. The CDR3 sequence: CASSLGSGGQISSYEQYF. In nucleotides, the CDR3 is TGTGCCAGCAGCTTGGGGTCGGGCGGACAGATCAGCTCCTACGAGCAGTACTTC. The gene calls are TRBV5-5 and TRBJ2-7; TRBD1 is a possible D gene (6 bases). V gave up 0 bases and J gave up 0 bases, with 19 bases separating them. The CDR3 has 18 residues. Germline CDR1 and CDR2: SGHKS and YYEKEE (reference sequence).

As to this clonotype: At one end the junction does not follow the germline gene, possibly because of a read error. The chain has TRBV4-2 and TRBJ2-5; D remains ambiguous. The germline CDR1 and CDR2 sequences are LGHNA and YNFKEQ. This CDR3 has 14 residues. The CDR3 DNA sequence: TGTGCCAGCAGCCATGGGCAGCACCAAGGGACCCAGTACTTC. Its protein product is CASSHGQHQGTQYF.

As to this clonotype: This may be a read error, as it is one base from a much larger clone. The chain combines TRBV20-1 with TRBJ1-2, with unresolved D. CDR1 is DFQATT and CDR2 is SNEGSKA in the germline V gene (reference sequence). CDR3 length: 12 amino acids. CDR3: CSARDKAYGCTF. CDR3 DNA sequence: TGCAGTGCTAGAGACAAGGCCTATGGCTGCACCTTC.

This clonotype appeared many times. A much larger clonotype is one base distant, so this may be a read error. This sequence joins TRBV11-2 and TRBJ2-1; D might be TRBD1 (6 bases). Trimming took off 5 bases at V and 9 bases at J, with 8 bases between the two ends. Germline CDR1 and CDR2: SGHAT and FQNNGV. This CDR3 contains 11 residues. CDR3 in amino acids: CASSQGFEQFF. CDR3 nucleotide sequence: TGTGCCAGCAGCCAGGGGTTTGAGCAGTTCTTC.

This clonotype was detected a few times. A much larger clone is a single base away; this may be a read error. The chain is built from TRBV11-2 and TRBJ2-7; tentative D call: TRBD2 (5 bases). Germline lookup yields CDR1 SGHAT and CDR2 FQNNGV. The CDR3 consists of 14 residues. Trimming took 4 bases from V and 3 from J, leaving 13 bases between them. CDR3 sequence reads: CASSCRGKNYEQYF. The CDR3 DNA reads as TGTGCCAGCAGCTGCCGGGGAAAAAACTACGAGCAGTACTTC.

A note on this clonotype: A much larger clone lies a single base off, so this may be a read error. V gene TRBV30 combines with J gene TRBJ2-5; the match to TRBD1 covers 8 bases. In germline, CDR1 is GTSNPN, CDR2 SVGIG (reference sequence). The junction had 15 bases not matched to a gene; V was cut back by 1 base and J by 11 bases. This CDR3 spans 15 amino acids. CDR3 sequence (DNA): TGTGCCTGGAGTGCACGACGGACAGGGCGGAATGAGCAGTACTTC. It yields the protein CAWSARRTGRNEQYF.

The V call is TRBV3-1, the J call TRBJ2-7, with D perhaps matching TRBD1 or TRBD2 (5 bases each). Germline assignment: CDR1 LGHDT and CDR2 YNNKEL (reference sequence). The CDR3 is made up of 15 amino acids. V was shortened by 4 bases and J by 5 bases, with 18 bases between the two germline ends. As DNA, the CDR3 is TGTGCCAGCAGCCCCTTCGGGACCCCGTCGGACGAGCAGTACTTC. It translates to CASSPFGTPSDEQYF.

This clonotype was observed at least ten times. The CDR3 DNA follows: TGCGCCAGCAGCCAAGATCGCCAAATTAGGGGCATTGAAGCTTTCTTT. It yields the protein CASSQDRQIRGIEAFF. The chain has TRBV4-3 and TRBJ1-1; D is possibly TRBD1 (5 bases). This CDR3 is built from 16 residues. Germline V gene lookup returns CDR1 LGHNA and CDR2 YSLEER. V was cut by 0 bases and J by 7 bases, with 18 bases left in between.

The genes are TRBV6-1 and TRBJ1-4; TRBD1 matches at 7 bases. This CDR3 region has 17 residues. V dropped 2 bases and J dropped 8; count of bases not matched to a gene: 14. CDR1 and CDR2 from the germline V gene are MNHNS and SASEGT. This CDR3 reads CASSESPGAGGREKLFF. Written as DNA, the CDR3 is TGTGCCAGCAGTGAAAGCCCCGGTGCAGGGGGGAGGGAAAAACTGTTTTTT.

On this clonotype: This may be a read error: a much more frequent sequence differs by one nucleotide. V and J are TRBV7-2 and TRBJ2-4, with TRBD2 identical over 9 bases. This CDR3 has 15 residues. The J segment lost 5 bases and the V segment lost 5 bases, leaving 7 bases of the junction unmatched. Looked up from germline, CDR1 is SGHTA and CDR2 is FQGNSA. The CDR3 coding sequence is TGTGCCAGCAGCGGGGGCAGCGGGGGGCAAAACATTCAGTACTTC. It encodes CASSGGSGGQNIQYF. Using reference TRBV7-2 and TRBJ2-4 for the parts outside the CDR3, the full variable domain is GAGVSQSPSNKVTEKGKDVELRCDPISGHTALYWYRQSLGQGLEFLIYFQGNSAPDKSGLPSDRFSAERTGGSVSTLTIQRTQQEDSAVYLCASSGGSGGQNIQYFGAGTRLSVL.

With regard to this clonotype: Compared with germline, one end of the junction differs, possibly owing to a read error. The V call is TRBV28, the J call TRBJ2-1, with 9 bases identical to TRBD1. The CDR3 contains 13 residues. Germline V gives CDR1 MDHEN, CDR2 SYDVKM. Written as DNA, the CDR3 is TGTGCCAGCAGGGACAGGGGTTGGCATGAACAGTTCTTC. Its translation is CASRDRGWHEQFF.

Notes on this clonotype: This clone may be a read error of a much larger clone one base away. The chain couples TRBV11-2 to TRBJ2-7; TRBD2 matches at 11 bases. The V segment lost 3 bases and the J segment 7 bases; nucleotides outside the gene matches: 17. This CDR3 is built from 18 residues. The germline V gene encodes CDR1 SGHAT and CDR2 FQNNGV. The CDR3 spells CASSLPTLLAGVLNEQYF. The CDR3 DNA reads TGTGCCAGCAGCTTGCCGACCTTACTAGCGGGGGTTCTTAATGAGCAGTACTTC.

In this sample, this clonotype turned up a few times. Written as DNA, the CDR3 is TGTGCCAGCAGCGCCAGGGGTCAGGGGGCTAGAGGCTATGGCTACACCTTC. It codes for CASSARGQGARGYGYTF. The chain joins TRBV6-1 to TRBJ1-2; 8 bases are a match to TRBD1. Trimming took 6 bases from V and 4 from J; bases not matched to a gene: 16. There are 17 residues in the CDR3. Germline V gene sequence: CDR1 MNHNS, CDR2 SASEGT.

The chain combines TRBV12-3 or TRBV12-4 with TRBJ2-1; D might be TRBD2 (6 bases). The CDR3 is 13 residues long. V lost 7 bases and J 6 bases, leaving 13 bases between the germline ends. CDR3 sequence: CASNLGTFNEQFF. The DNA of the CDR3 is TGTGCCAGCAACCTCGGGACTTTCAATGAGCAGTTCTTC.

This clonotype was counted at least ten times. The DNA for the CDR3 is TGCAGTGCTCCCCCCGGGCAGGGGAGGTTAGATACGCAGTATTTT. Translated, it gives CSAPPGQGRLDTQYF. This chain joins TRBV20-1 and TRBJ2-3; D possibly uses TRBD1 or TRBD2 (6 bases each). Trimming left V 5 bases short and J 5 bases short, with 20 bases between. This CDR3 contains 15 residues. The germline V gene encodes CDR1 DFQATT and CDR2 SNEGSKA (reference sequence).